Listed below are T cell receptor beta chains from one sample, sequenced in a study of beta chain features in type 1 diabetes. The method was immunoSEQ multiplex PCR; TCRdb's version includes in-frame clones alone and lacks a portion of them. The sample holds some 150,000 clones, 6% to 7.5% seen once. The material sequenced was central memory CD4+ T cells from blood. These receptors all come from a woman aged 25-40 years in good health. The CDR3 runs from the conserved cysteine through the conserved F or W. The D gene is left open where the match is weak. The listing skips clone size in some rows; elsewhere it reads once, few, many or a size class.

D | J | V | size | CDR3 | DNA
TRBD1 | TRBJ1-2 | TRBV7-2 | few | CASSRDRAANYGYTF | TGCGCCAGCAGCAGGGACAGGGCTGCTAACTATGGCTACACCTTC
NA | TRBJ2-4 | TRBV4-2 | NA | CASSQELRLALNIQYF | TGTGCCAGCAGCCAAGAATTGCGGCTAGCGTTAAACATTCAGTACTTC
TRBD2 | TRBJ2-1 | TRBV6-5 | few | CASRTSTSGSGEQFF | TGTGCCAGCAGAACCTCGACTAGCGGGAGTGGTGAGCAGTTCTTC
NA | TRBJ1-5 | TRBV28 | few | CASSFLRDQPQHF | TGTGCCAGCAGTTTCCTTCGGGATCAGCCCCAGCATTTT
NA | TRBJ1-1 | TRBV2 | few | CASSFGGYDQKFEAFF | TGTGCCAGCAGTTTCGGAGGGTACGACCAGAAATTCGAAGCTTTCTTT
TRBD2 | TRBJ2-2 | TRBV7-2 | few | CASSPTPSGDNTGELFF | TGTGCCAGCAGCCCTACTCCTAGCGGAGATAACACCGGGGAGCTGTTTTTT
NA | TRBJ2-7 | TRBV27 | NA | CASNQGYEQYF | TGTGCCAGCAACCAGGGCTACGAGCAGTACTTC
TRBD1 | TRBJ2-1 | TRBV19 | few | CASSILDRGWEQFF | TGTGCCAGTAGTATTCTCGACAGGGGGTGGGAGCAGTTCTTC
TRBD1 | TRBJ2-2 | TRBV5-1 | NA | CASSIGQGARTGELFF | TGCGCCAGCAGCATCGGACAGGGGGCCCGCACCGGGGAGCTGTTTTTT
NA | TRBJ2-3 | TRBV6-6 | few | CASSSSRRSTDTQYF | TGTGCCAGCAGTTCCTCCCGCAGGAGCACAGATACGCAGTATTTT
NA | TRBJ2-1 | TRBV28 | few | CASTQMFEGEQFF | TGTGCCAGCACGCAAATGTTTGAGGGTGAGCAGTTCTTC
TRBD2 | TRBJ2-1 | TRBV7-3 | NA | CASSRTRNEQFF | TGTGCCAGCAGCCGGACTAGGAATGAGCAGTTCTTC
TRBD2 | TRBJ2-1 | TRBV7-2 | few | CAGDRTGTSFYNEQFF | TGTGCCGGGGACCGCACCGGGACTAGCTTTTACAATGAGCAGTTCTTC
TRBD2 | TRBJ2-5 | TRBV6-6 | few | CASSPWGLAAQETQYF | TGTGCCAGCAGTCCCTGGGGACTAGCGGCCCAAGAGACCCAGTACTTC
NA | TRBJ2-5 | TRBV15 | many | CATSRDQIGAQIQETQYF | TGTGCCACCAGCAGAGATCAGATTGGGGCACAGATCCAAGAGACCCAGTACTTC
NA | TRBJ2-2 | TRBV27 | few | CASRRSRGSAGELFF | TGTGCCAGCAGACGATCACGAGGGTCCGCCGGGGAGCTGTTTTTT
TRBD1 | TRBJ2-5 | TRBV6-1 | few | CASRRPGQMEETQYF | TGTGCCAGCAGGCGACCGGGACAGATGGAAGAGACCCAGTACTTC
TRBD2 | TRBJ2-1 | TRBV7-9 | NA | CASSLSQLAGGYNEQFF | TGTGCCAGCAGCCTCTCACAACTAGCGGGAGGTTACAATGAGCAGTTCTTC
TRBD2 | TRBJ2-3 | TRBV15 | NA | CATSRDIGRADTQYF | TGTGCCACCAGCAGAGATATCGGGAGGGCCGATACGCAGTATTTT
NA | TRBJ2-5 | TRBV7-2 | NA | CASSFYSQGETQYF | TGTGCCAGCAGCTTTTACAGCCAGGGCGAGACCCAGTACTTC
NA | TRBJ2-7 | TRBV29-1 | NA | CSVDTGSREQYF | TGCAGCGTTGATACGGGGTCTCGAGAGCAGTACTTC
TRBD1 | TRBJ2-6 | TRBV9 | few | CASSPSLGQGAGANVLTF | TGTGCCAGCAGCCCGTCCCTTGGACAGGGGGCTGGGGCCAACGTCCTGACTTTC
NA | TRBJ2-1 | TRBV11-3 | NA | CASSFNYNEQFF | TGTGCCAGCAGCTTCAATTACAATGAGCAGTTCTTC
TRBD1 | TRBJ2-7 | TRBV28 | NA | CASTQTGGYYEQYF | TGTGCCAGCACCCAGACAGGGGGCTATTACGAGCAGTACTTC
NA | TRBJ1-1 | TRBV18 | NA | CASSPQGPMNTEAFF | TGTGCCAGCTCACCACAGGGGCCCATGAACACTGAAGCTTTCTTT
NA | TRBJ2-2 | TRBV19 | NA | CASSMKGTNVVALFF | TGTGCCAGTAGTATGAAAGGGACAAACGTAGTTGCGCTGTTTTTT
TRBD1 | TRBJ2-5 | TRBV10-3 | NA | CAISTDRGFKTQYF | TGTGCCATCAGCACGGACAGGGGCTTTAAGACCCAGTACTTC
NA | TRBJ1-2 | TRBV4-2 | few | CASSQEVRDNYGYTF | TGTGCCAGCAGCCAAGAGGTCAGGGATAACTATGGCTACACCTTC
TRBD2 | TRBJ2-7 | TRBV29-1 | many | CSVEVGSGIGSYEQYF | TGCAGCGTTGAAGTGGGTAGCGGGATCGGGTCCTACGAGCAGTACTTC
NA | TRBJ2-1 | TRBV18 | many | CASSPPSRSYNEQFF | TGTGCCAGCTCACCACCTTCCCGCTCCTACAATGAGCAGTTCTTC
NA | TRBJ2-2 | TRBV7-2 | few | CASSSSAQNTGELFF | TGTGCCAGCAGCTCTAGCGCGCAGAACACCGGGGAGCTGTTTTTT
NA | TRBJ1-4 | TRBV7-2 | few | CASSPFGGATNEKLFF | TGTGCCAGCAGCCCATTCGGGGGGGCGACTAATGAAAAACTGTTTTTT
NA | TRBJ2-3 | TRBV7-2 | few | CASSLGGSADTQYF | TGTGCCAGCAGCTTAGGGGGTAGCGCAGATACGCAGTATTTT
NA | TRBJ1-1 | TRBV7-6 | NA | CASSLQEYTEAFF | TGTGCCAGCAGCTTACAGGAATACACTGAAGCTTTCTTT
NA | TRBJ1-5 | TRBV7-2 | NA | CASSPPGGGVSNQPQHF | TGTGCCAGCAGCCCCCCTGGGGGGGGAGTGAGCAATCAGCCCCAGCATTTT
NA | TRBJ2-3 | TRBV4-2 | few | CASSQGANEQADTQYF | TGTGCCAGCAGCCAAGGGGCCAACGAACAGGCAGATACGCAGTATTTT
NA | TRBJ2-3 | TRBV9 | few | CASSVLSGSTDTQYF | TGTGCCAGCAGCGTACTTAGCGGTAGCACAGATACGCAGTATTTT
TRBD1 | TRBJ2-7 | TRBV2 | few | CASEQGKQYF | TGTGCCAGCGAACAGGGGAAGCAGTACTTC
NA | TRBJ1-5 | TRBV7-9 | NA | CASSLAGSNQPQHF | TGTGCCAGCAGCTTAGCCGGTAGCAATCAGCCCCAGCATTTT
NA | TRBJ2-3 | TRBV12-5 | NA | CASGYQASRTDTQYF | TGTGCTAGTGGATATCAGGCCTCCCGCACAGATACGCAGTATTTT
NA | TRBJ2-7 | TRBV28 | NA | CASSSFEQYF | TGTGCCAGCAGTTCCTTCGAGCAGTACTTC
TRBD2 | TRBJ2-7 | TRBV7-2 | few | CASSLELAGPYEQYF | TGTGCCAGCAGCTTAGAACTAGCGGGACCTTACGAGCAGTACTTC
NA | TRBJ2-7 | TRBV10-3 | NA | CAISEPLQGQGDYEQYF | TGTGCCATCAGTGAGCCTCTCCAGGGTCAGGGCGACTACGAGCAGTACTTC
NA | TRBJ2-1 | TRBV7-2 | NA | CASSPSLSSYNEQFF | TGTGCCAGCAGCCCCTCGCTGAGCTCCTACAATGAGCAGTTCTTC
TRBD1 | TRBJ2-5 | TRBV6-6 | few | CASSYSDRAGETQYF | TGTGCCAGCAGTTACTCGGACAGGGCGGGGGAGACCCAGTACTTC
TRBD1 | TRBJ2-4 | TRBV7-2 | NA | CASSSQGAVTKNIQYF | TGTGCCAGCAGCTCGCAGGGGGCAGTAACCAAAAACATTCAGTACTTC
TRBD1 | TRBJ2-1 | TRBV14 | NA | CASSQRPGGRGYDEQFF | TGTGCCAGCAGTCAACGGCCCGGCGGCAGGGGGTACGATGAGCAGTTCTTC
TRBD1 | TRBJ2-3 | TRBV5-1 | few | CASSLGQGDADTQYF | TGCGCCAGCAGCTTGGGACAGGGGGACGCAGATACGCAGTATTTT
TRBD2 | TRBJ2-6 | TRBV7-3 | NA | CASSDLAGYVGANVLTF | TGTGCCAGCAGCGACCTAGCGGGATACGTTGGGGCCAACGTCCTGACTTTC
TRBD2 | TRBJ2-3 | TRBV7-3 | few | CASSPGSGGFTDTQYF | TGTGCCAGCAGCCCTGGGAGCGGGGGGTTCACAGATACGCAGTATTTT
TRBD2 | TRBJ2-2 | TRBV7-9 | NA | CASSSDYGLAGTGELFF | TGTGCCAGCAGCTCAGACTATGGACTAGCGGGCACCGGGGAGCTGTTTTTT
TRBD1 | TRBJ1-5 | TRBV9 | NA | CASSAQTGDQPQHF | TGTGCCAGCAGCGCCCAAACAGGGGATCAGCCCCAGCATTTT